Listed below are T cell receptor beta chains from one sample, sequenced in a study of cytomegalovirus exposure and HLA in healthy donors. Assay: immunoSEQ multiplex PCR; the TCRdb copy retains only in-frame clones and omits some. The sample has some 140,000 clones, roughly 70% seen once. Sequenced sample: PBMCs. The receptors come from a man aged 18 to 29 in good health and CMV-seropositive. Each CDR3 is given with its conserved first and last residue. A D gene is named only where the DNA matches it firmly. A clone size is listed for some rows: how often the clone was seen (once, few, many), or a class if it is expanded.

TGTGCCAGCAGCTCCCCTTCGCGGGGGATGAAATTGTACGAGCAGTACTTC	CASSSPSRGMKLYEQYF	TRBD2	TRBV7-2	TRBJ2-7	.
TGTGCCAGTAGTTTACAGGGATACTCCTACGAGCAGTACTTC	CASSLQGYSYEQYF	.	TRBV19	TRBJ2-7	.
TGTGCCATCAGTGAGTTGGGGACGACTAGCGGGGTCTACAATGAGCAGTTCTTC	CAISELGTTSGVYNEQFF	TRBD2	TRBV10-3	TRBJ2-1	.
TGTGCCAGCAGTCTCGGCCAGGGGATGGAGAACATTCAGTACTTC	CASSLGQGMENIQYF	.	TRBV7-2	TRBJ2-4	.
TGTGCCACTCTATTCGGACAGGGAGGTCAGCCCCAGCATTTT	CATLFGQGGQPQHF	TRBD1	TRBV28	TRBJ1-5	.
TGCGCCAGCAGCGCGGGACTAGCGGGGCTCAATGAGCAGTTCTTC	CASSAGLAGLNEQFF	TRBD2	TRBV5-1	TRBJ2-1	once
TGTGCCTGGGACAGGGTGAGCACTGAAGCTTTCTTT	CAWDRVSTEAFF	TRBD1	TRBV30	TRBJ1-1	.
TGTGCCAGCAGCTTGGGACGACTAGCGGGAGGAGTCCAAGAGACCCAGTACTTC	CASSLGRLAGGVQETQYF	TRBD2	TRBV5-6	TRBJ2-5	.
TGTGCCAGCAGCCTCACCCGACAGCCAGGGGGCTATGGCTACACCTTC	CASSLTRQPGGYGYTF	TRBD1	TRBV11-2	TRBJ1-2	.
TGTGCCAGCAGCTTTCTCAGACTAGACCTCACAGATACGCAGTATTTT	CASSFLRLDLTDTQYF	.	TRBV7-2	TRBJ2-3	.
TGTGCCAGCAGTTTAACCAGGGGATTAACTGAAGCTTTCTTT	CASSLTRGLTEAFF	.	TRBV28	TRBJ1-1	.
TGTGCCAGCAGCCAAGATGACGGGGGTGGCAATCAGCCCCAGCATTTT	CASSQDDGGGNQPQHF	.	TRBV4-2	TRBJ1-5	.
TGTGCCAGCAGCTTAGAAAGCGTAGAGACCCAGTACTTC	CASSLESVETQYF	.	TRBV7-9	TRBJ2-5	.
TGTGCCAGCACCACCCGGGGGAAGGGGTTTAACACTGAAGCTTTCTTT	CASTTRGKGFNTEAFF	.	TRBV5-4	TRBJ1-1	.
TGCAGCGTTGAAGGGGGAGGACAGGGTGGTGAAGCTTTCTTT	CSVEGGGQGGEAFF	TRBD1	TRBV29-1	TRBJ1-1	.
TGTGCCATCAGTGAGTCCGACAGGGGAGAAACTGAAGCTTTCTTT	CAISESDRGETEAFF	TRBD1	TRBV10-3	TRBJ1-1	.
TGTGCCAGCAGCTTCTTCCCCGCGGACAGGGCTGGTGAAAAACTGTTTTTT	CASSFFPADRAGEKLFF	TRBD1	TRBV11-1	TRBJ1-4	.
TGTGCCAGCAGTTTATCGGGACAGGGAACCTACGAGCAGTACTTC	CASSLSGQGTYEQYF	TRBD1	TRBV27	TRBJ2-7	.
TGTGCCAGCAGCATGCGTGTCGCCGAGCAGTACTTC	CASSMRVAEQYF	.	TRBV7-2	TRBJ2-7	.
TGCGCCAGCAGCCAAGATCTGGCCATCCCAGATACGCAGTATTTT	CASSQDLAIPDTQYF	.	TRBV4-1	TRBJ2-3	.
TGTTCCAGCAGCTTAGTTCAAGATACGCAGTATTTT	CSSSLVQDTQYF	.	TRBV7-9	TRBJ2-3	.
TGCGCCAGCAGCCAAGGACTAGCGGGACAACTCTACGAGCAGTACTTC	CASSQGLAGQLYEQYF	TRBD2	TRBV4-1	TRBJ2-7	.
TGTGCCAGCACCACACCCACTAGCGGGGGGGCGTCCTACAATGAGCAGTTCTTC	CASTTPTSGGASYNEQFF	TRBD2	TRBV5-4	TRBJ2-1	few